This T cell receptor (beta chain) was profiled in a study of control samples from healthy donors and cancer patients. Assay: immunoSEQ multiplex PCR; the TCRdb copy retains only in-frame clones and omits some. The sample holds 150,000 to 200,000 clones, around 94% seen once. Trimming cost V 7 bases and J 0 bases, with 16 bases left between them. Looked up from germline, CDR1 is SQVTM and CDR2 is ANQGSEA. This CDR3 region has 15 residues. The origin of this receptor is a young woman in good health. The rearrangement uses TRBV29-1 and TRBJ1-3; TRBD1 might be the D (5 bases). Sequencing was performed on blood. CDR3 protein: CSAQDPGGSGNTIYF. The DNA for the CDR3 is TGCAGCGCTCAAGACCCGGGGGGCTCTGGAAACACCATATATTTT.